Listed here are 29 T cell receptor beta chains from one sample, sequenced in a study of early T cells in non-severe SARS-CoV-2 infection (dated by TCRdb to about 2021). Library preparation employed 5' RACE. Sequencing relied on a NextSeq 500. The public reads were quality trimmed at Q25 with fastp and then assembled into clones with MiXCR by TCRdb, keeping productive beta chains. A single entry per CDR3 protein holds the most common genes and DNA from its merged rows. This sample holds 65,000 to 85,000 distinct CDR3 sequences; 15% were observed only once. Of the sample, about 12% is held by the ten largest clones. What was sequenced was whole blood. The source of these receptors is an adult who was a healthcare worker with PCR-confirmed SARS-CoV-2 infection or an uninfected control (not recorded which).

This clonotype was detected a few times. V and J are TRBV4-1 and TRBJ2-7; tentatively, D is TRBD1 or TRBD2 (6 bases each). There are 16 residues in the CDR3. Germline assignment: CDR1 MGHRA and CDR2 YSYEKL. Trimming shortened V by 1 base and J by 6 bases, and 19 bases separated the two germline ends. The DNA for the CDR3 is TGCGCCAGCAGCCAAGTTCGGCAGGGGAGGTGGGGCGAGCAGTACTTC. It codes for CASSQVRQGRWGEQYF.

This clonotype was found many times. V and J are TRBV20-1 and TRBJ1-1; TRBD1 might be the D (6 bases). The V end lost 5 bases, the J end lost 1 base, and 26 bases lay between the germline ends. This CDR3 comprises 18 residues. Germline CDR1 DFQATT, CDR2 SNEGSKA (reference sequence). The CDR3 sequence is CSARQGSGPFSWNTEAFF. CDR3 bases: TGCAGTGCTCGGCAGGGGTCGGGGCCCTTCTCATGGAACACTGAAGCTTTCTTT.

The chain couples TRBV7-9 to TRBJ2-2, with D unclear. The germline CDR1 and CDR2 sequences are SEHNR and FQNEAQ (reference sequence). The CDR3 consists of 14 residues. The ends were cut back, 0 bases at V and 4 bases at J, with 6 bases in the middle. The CDR3 sequence is CASSLASVTGELFF. The CDR3, as DNA: TGTGCCAGCAGCTTAGCCAGCGTCACCGGGGAGCTGTTTTTT.

By proportion, this clonotype is medium-sized (0.01 to 0.1%). The chain joins TRBV20-1 to TRBJ1-2; 8 bases line up with TRBD1. The CDR3 has 12 amino acids. Germline V CDR1 and CDR2: DFQATT, SNEGSKA (reference sequence). With 6 bases clipped from V and 4 bases from J, the junction kept 4 bases outside the gene matches. CDR3 nucleotides: TGCAGTGCACCCGACAGGGGCTATGGCTACACCTTC. Translating it yields CSAPDRGYGYTF.

This chain joins TRBV11-2 and TRBJ2-2; 8 nucleotides agree with TRBD2. Germline V lookup: CDR1 SGHAT, CDR2 FQNNGV. This CDR3 contains 16 residues. With 1 base clipped from V and 5 bases from J, the junction kept 6 bases outside the gene matches. CDR3 nucleotides: TGTGCCAGCAGCTTAGCGGGAGGGCCGGTAACCGGGGAGCTGTTTTTT. Translation: CASSLAGGPVTGELFF.

Only a few counts were recorded for this clonotype. The rearrangement uses TRBV5-5 and TRBJ2-7, with 9 positions matching TRBD1. Unmatched junction bases numbered 16, after V lost 5 bases and J lost 4 bases. The CDR3 extends over 17 amino acids. The germline CDR1 and CDR2 sequences are SGHKS and YYEKEE (reference sequence). The CDR3 DNA follows: TGTGCCAGCAGTTTAATAGGAGGACAGGGGACTTTATACGAGCAGTACTTC. Its translation: CASSLIGGQGTLYEQYF.

This clonotype turned up a few times. The chain has TRBV5-6 and TRBJ2-1; D not certain. V dropped 4 bases and J dropped 5 bases, with 10 bases sitting between them. Germline assignment: CDR1 SGHDT and CDR2 YYEEEE. This CDR3 contains 13 residues. CDR3 sequence reads: CASSTDVHNEQFF. The DNA for the CDR3 is TGTGCCAGCAGCACGGACGTCCACAATGAGCAGTTCTTC. Full variable domain (outside the CDR3, taken from reference TRBV5-6 and TRBJ2-1): DAGVTQSPTHLIKTRGQQVTLRCSPKSGHDTVSWYQQALGQGPQFIFQYYEEEERQRGNFPDRFSGHQFPNYSSELNVNALLLGDSALYLCASSTDVHNEQFFGPGTRLTVL.

This clonotype has more than one count but fewer than ten. The chain recombines TRBV3-1 with TRBJ1-1; no definite D call. The V end was cut by 1 base, the J end by 0 bases, with 6 bases between. Germline V gene lookup returns CDR1 LGHDT and CDR2 YNNKEL (reference sequence). This CDR3 spans 14 amino acids. The CDR3 loop reads CASSQGRVNTEAFF. CDR3 DNA: TGTGCCAGCAGCCAAGGGCGGGTGAACACTGAAGCTTTCTTT. Using reference TRBV3-1 and TRBJ1-1 for the parts outside the CDR3, the full variable domain is DTAVSQTPKYLVTQMGNDKSIKCEQNLGHDTMYWYKQDSKKFLKIMFSYNNKELIINETVPNRFSPKSPDKAHLNLHINSLELGDSAVYFCASSQGRVNTEAFFGQGTRLTVV.

The CDR3 region has the DNA TGTGCCAGCAGCCAGGCGGGACAGCCCTATGGCTACACCTTC. Protein sequence: CASSQAGQPYGYTF. The V call is TRBV3-1, the J call TRBJ1-2; 7 bases map to TRBD1. Losses at the gene ends were 3 bases for V and 4 bases for J; bases not matched to a gene: 5. The length of the CDR3 is 14 residues. Germline V lookup: CDR1 LGHDT, CDR2 YNNKEL (reference sequence).

This clonotype was seen repeatedly, ten times or more. The V and J genes are TRBV7-2 and TRBJ2-1; 7 nucleotides align to TRBD2. This CDR3 spans 13 amino acids. J lost 13 bases, V lost 1 base, and 7 bases had no gene match. Germline assignment: CDR1 SGHTA and CDR2 FQGNSA. The CDR3 sequence is CASSLVVAGDQFF. The CDR3 DNA reads TGTGCCAGCAGCTTAGTGGTAGCGGGTGACCAGTTCTTC.

This clonotype was found a few times. The rearrangement joins TRBV10-3 to TRBJ2-1; the match to TRBD2 covers 10 bases. CDR1 and CDR2 from the germline V gene are ENHRY and SYGVKD. J gave up 6 bases and V 4 bases, and 18 bases lay outside the gene matches. This CDR3 is built from 19 residues. The CDR3 loop reads CAISGFRAGGLLVVNEQFF. In DNA, the CDR3 is TGTGCCATCAGTGGTTTTCGAGCGGGAGGGCTCTTGGTCGTCAATGAGCAGTTCTTC.

In its sample, this clonotype was seen a few times. The chain couples TRBV7-8 to TRBJ1-2, with TRBD1 as a possible D gene (5 bases). Germline V gene sequence: CDR1 SGHVS, CDR2 FQNEAQ. The CDR3 has 14 amino acids. Deletions cut 1 base from V and 4 bases from J, with 10 bases between. CDR3 sequence: CASSLVGHGYGYTF. The CDR3 bases are TGTGCCAGCAGCTTAGTTGGACATGGCTATGGCTACACCTTC.

This clonotype was seen only a few times. V gene TRBV6-5 combines with J gene TRBJ1-1; 7 nucleotides agree with TRBD1. This CDR3 comprises 12 residues. The V segment lost 6 bases and the J segment 4 bases; nucleotides outside the gene matches: 2. Germline V lookup: CDR1 MNHEY, CDR2 SVGAGI. The CDR3 region has the DNA TGTGCCAGCAGCAGGGGGTTCACTGAAGCTTTCTTT. This encodes CASSRGFTEAFF.

V and J are TRBV5-3 and TRBJ1-1; maybe TRBD1 (5 bases). TRBV5-3 is placed among ORFs of uncertain function. This CDR3 has 15 amino acids. Trimming took 8 bases from V and 0 from J, leaving 17 bases between them. CDR3 sequence (DNA): TGTGCCAGTCTGATGGGGGTCTTGGTGAACACTGAAGCTTTCTTT. Its protein is CASLMGVLVNTEAFF.

This clonotype was counted ten times or more. The J gene is TRBJ2-7, the V gene TRBV28; 8 bases fit TRBD1. CDR3 length equals 12 residues. Germline V CDR1 and CDR2: MDHEN, SYDVKM. Losses at the gene ends were 7 bases for V and 5 bases for J; bases not matched to a gene: 4. CDR3 nucleotide sequence: TGTGCCAGCACCGGACAGGGCCACGAGCAGTACTTC. This gives the protein CASTGQGHEQYF.

This clonotype was seen many times. The chain carries TRBV19 and TRBJ2-1, with D possibly matching TRBD1 (6 bases). This CDR3 has 16 amino acids. The V end lost 5 bases, the J end lost 6 bases, and 20 bases lay between the germline ends. Germline V CDR1 and CDR2: LNHDA, SQIVND (reference sequence). The CDR3 here is CASSSSGTPSGNEQFF. The DNA for the CDR3 is TGTGCCAGTAGTTCCTCCGGGACACCATCGGGCAATGAGCAGTTCTTC.

This clonotype was seen many times. The chain combines TRBV7-3 with TRBJ2-3; no reliable D call. The V end lost 3 bases, the J end lost 6 bases, and 7 bases lay between the germline ends. This CDR3 comprises 12 residues. The germline gives CDR1 SGHTA, CDR2 FQGTGA. DNA of the CDR3: TGTGCCAGCAGCTTCGTGGGGGATACGCAGTATTTT. Translation gives CASSFVGDTQYF. Supplemented by reference TRBV7-3 and TRBJ2-3, the full variable domain reads GAGVSQTPSNKVTEKGKYVELRCDPISGHTALYWYRQSLGQGPEFLIYFQGTGAADDSGLPNDRFFAVRPEGSVSTLKIQRTERGDSAVYLCASSFVGDTQYFGPGTRLTVL.

This clonotype came up many times. The chain links TRBV11-1 to TRBJ1-5, with D uncertain. The CDR3 extends over 13 amino acids. Germline V CDR1 and CDR2: SGHAT, FQDESV (reference sequence). Trimming took 3 bases from V and 3 from J, leaving 6 bases between them. The CDR3 sequence is CASSLQPNQPQHF. The CDR3 DNA sequence: TGTGCCAGCAGCTTGCAGCCCAATCAGCCCCAGCATTTT.

The chain combines TRBV5-6 with TRBJ1-2; D remains ambiguous. Trimming removed 4 bases from V and 0 bases from J, with 10 bases in between. The CDR3 runs 14 residues. Germline V gives CDR1 SGHDT, CDR2 YYEEEE. The DNA of the CDR3 is TGTGCCAGCAGCCCCGGGAGAGCTAACTATGGCTACACCTTC. Amino acid sequence: CASSPGRANYGYTF.

This clonotype occurred a few times. The V gene is TRBV19, the J gene TRBJ2-5; D may match TRBD1 or TRBD2 (5 bases each). Trimming removed 5 bases from V and 7 bases from J, with 23 bases in between. This CDR3 has 16 amino acids. Germline assignment: CDR1 LNHDA and CDR2 SQIVND (reference sequence). The CDR3 bases are TGTGCCAGTAGTCCGGAGGACACCTCCTGGGGTACGACCCAGTACTTC. It specifies CASSPEDTSWGTTQYF.

The V call is TRBV6-2 or TRBV6-3, the J call TRBJ2-1; 7 bases fit TRBD2. The junction had 5 bases not matched to a gene; V was cut back by 7 bases and J by 11 bases. Germline assignment: CDR1 MNHEY and CDR2 SVGEGT. The CDR3 sequence is 11 residues long. The DNA of the CDR3 is TGTGCCAGCAACCAAGCGGGGAAGCAGTTCTTC. Translation gives CASNQAGKQFF.

V and J are TRBV29-1 and TRBJ1-1, with TRBD1 matching over 7 bases. The CDR3 covers 15 residues. V dropped 7 bases and J dropped 0; count of bases not matched to a gene: 11. The germline CDR1 and CDR2 sequences are SQVTM and ANQGSEA. The CDR3 DNA is TGCAGCGCCGAAGTCCAGGGGGAAGTGAACACTGAAGCTTTCTTT. Residues: CSAEVQGEVNTEAFF.

This clonotype has a handful of counts. The gene calls are TRBV29-1 and TRBJ1-2; maybe TRBD1 (6 bases). The germline V gene has CDR1 SQVTM and CDR2 ANQGSEA. Trimming removed 4 bases at V and 5 bases at J, with 17 bases between. This CDR3 has 14 residues. CDR3 sequence: CSVGRGGGSYGYTF. CDR3 bases: TGCAGCGTTGGCCGGGGGGGCGGGAGTTATGGCTACACCTTC.

Only a few counts were recorded for this clonotype. The V call is TRBV19, the J call TRBJ1-5, with TRBD1 matching over 7 bases. V shed 3 bases, J shed 0 bases, and the junction held 8 bases outside the gene matches. Germline CDR1 and CDR2: LNHDA and SQIVND (reference sequence). The CDR3 is 17 amino acids. CDR3 residues: CASSIVGTVYSNQPQHF. DNA for the CDR3: TGTGCCAGTAGTATCGTCGGGACAGTTTATAGCAATCAGCCCCAGCATTTT. The variable domain in full, with the rest retrieved from reference TRBV19 and TRBJ1-5, is DGGITQSPKYLFRKEGQNVTLSCEQNLNHDAMYWYRQDPGQGLRLIYYSQIVNDFQKGDIAEGYSVSREKKESFPLTVTSAQKNPTAFYLCASSIVGTVYSNQPQHFGDGTRLSIL.

This clonotype was recorded at least ten times. This rearrangement joins TRBV20-1 to TRBJ2-4; D might be TRBD2 (6 bases). CDR1 is DFQATT and CDR2 is SNEGSKA in the germline V gene (reference sequence). Trimming stripped 6 bases from V and 0 bases from J, with 9 bases between. The CDR3 runs to 13 residues. CDR3 loop: CSAGLPAKNIQYF. The CDR3 nucleotides are TGCAGTGCGGGACTTCCAGCCAAAAACATTCAGTACTTC.

This clonotype was recorded only once. The rearrangement joins TRBV27 to TRBJ1-2; D unresolved. V lost 5 bases and J lost 0, with 7 bases in between. This CDR3 has 13 amino acids. Germline loops: CDR1 MNHEY, CDR2 SMNVEV (reference sequence). The CDR3 DNA reads TGTGCCAGCAGTCCCAAAGCTAACTATGGCTACACCTTC. It encodes CASSPKANYGYTF.

In this sample, this clonotype turned up many times. This chain links TRBV19 with TRBJ2-3, with 7 positions matching TRBD1. The CDR3 runs 15 residues. V shed 6 bases, J shed 1 base, and the junction held 7 bases outside the gene matches. In germline, CDR1 is LNHDA, CDR2 SQIVND (reference sequence). CDR3 in DNA: TGTGCCAGTAGGCGGAACAGGGGTGGCACAGATACGCAGTATTTT. Translated: CASRRNRGGTDTQYF.

About this clonotype itself: Germline is not matched at one junction end, which may reflect a read error. The rearrangement joins TRBV9 to TRBJ1-2, with a tentative D call TRBD1 (6 bases). Germline-derived CDR1 and CDR2 are SGDLS and YYNGEE. The CDR3 loop spans 15 amino acids. In DNA form, the CDR3 reads TGTGCCAGCAGCCCCCGCCTAACAGGGACCTATGACTACACCTTC. Translated: CASSPRLTGTYDYTF.

Many counts were recorded for this clonotype. This chain connects TRBV12-3 or TRBV12-4 to TRBJ1-2; TRBD1 is a possible D gene (5 bases). The CDR3 covers 12 residues. Trimming stripped 7 bases from V and 3 bases from J, with 9 bases between. The CDR3 sequence is CASKEGDYGYTF. As DNA, the CDR3 is TGTGCCAGCAAAGAAGGGGACTATGGCTACACCTTC.